Following are 5 T cell receptor beta chains from one sample sequenced in a study of T-cell reconstitution after alpha-beta-depleted transplantation in children listed by TCRdb under 2016. The method was PCR. Data came from an Illumina HiSeq 2500. To normalize quantification of the TCRbeta repertoire, the TCR libraries were built with molecular barcoding that relied on unique molecular identifiers. TCRdb trimmed the raw reads at Q25, called clones with MiXCR and kept productive beta chains. Each CDR3 protein appears once, grouped with its most common genes and DNA. The sample yields approximately 420,000 distinct CDR3 sequences; roughly a tenth were counted once. About 5% of the sample rests with the top ten. The sequencing here drew on PBMCs from the stem cell graft donor, taken from the stem cell graft. These receptor sequences come from a human donor who donated a stem cell graft to a child with acute myeloid leukemia.

This clonotype has a count of ten or more. The rearrangement links TRBV12-3 or TRBV12-4 to TRBJ2-3, with TRBD2 matching 9 bases. The CDR3 has 13 amino acids. Trimming cost V 6 bases and J 6 bases; bases outside gene matches: 4. The CDR3 bases are TGTGCCAGCAGGAATAGCGGGGGTGATACGCAGTATTTT. Its translation: CASRNSGGDTQYF.

This chain links TRBV5-4 with TRBJ2-7; D is unresolved. Germline V lookup: CDR1 SGHNT, CDR2 YYREEE (reference sequence). The CDR3 runs to 14 residues. V was cut by 1 base and J by 5 bases, with 13 bases left in between. In DNA, the CDR3 is TGTGCCAGCAGCTTGTATCAGAACTTCCACGAGCAGTACGTC. It encodes CASSLYQNFHEQYV.

V is TRBV20-1 and J is TRBJ1-5; no reliable D call. In germline, CDR1 is DFQATT, CDR2 SNEGSKA (reference sequence). V lost 3 bases to trimming and J lost 0 bases, with 9 bases between them. The length of the CDR3 is 14 residues. The CDR3 bases are TGCAGTGCTAGGGCCATGGATAGCAATCAGCCCCAGCATTTT. Translated: CSARAMDSNQPQHF.

This clonotype has only a few counts. The chain couples TRBV4-2 to TRBJ2-7; D is ambiguous. CDR3 length: 14 amino acids. Per the germline V gene, CDR1 is LGHNA and CDR2 is YNFKEQ. V was clipped by 1 base and J by 2 bases, with 9 bases between them. The CDR3: CASSQAEDPYEQYF. CDR3 DNA sequence: TGTGCCAGCAGCCAAGCAGAGGATCCCTACGAGCAGTACTTC.

This clonotype was detected ten times or more. The rearrangement links TRBV4-1 to TRBJ2-1; perhaps D is TRBD1 or TRBD2 (5 bases each). The V gene's germline CDR1 is MGHRA and CDR2 YSYEKL. V was clipped by 3 bases and J by 7 bases, with 16 bases between them. This CDR3 is 15 amino acids long. The CDR3 DNA follows: TGCGCCAGCAGCCACACCCCAGTTGGGACGAATGAGCAGTTCTTC. This encodes CASSHTPVGTNEQFF.